The sequence of this T cell receptor beta chain was determined in a study of blood T cells in healthy people across ages (dated by TCRdb to between 2015 and 2016). About the investigation overall: In model experiments, template switching captured about one uniquely barcoded TCR beta cDNA molecule for every two T cells. Donors were grouped into four age groups: young (average roughly 15 years), middle-aged (around 39), aged (around 60) and long-lived (around 80). Using the same blood draw, the study looked at two additional independent replicas of 1 million unique cDNA reads for two donors, one aged 18 to 30 and the other aged 80 or older. The study measured age-related changes in TCR beta repertoire diversity using deep sequencing normalized with unique cDNA molecular identifiers. To avoid experimental bias, donors of different ages were spread randomly across the sequencing lanes.

Reading the germline V gene gives CDR1 SGDLS and CDR2 YYNGEE. V is reduced by 1 base and J by 5 bases, leaving a spacing of 9 bases between them. Its CDR3 holds 13 amino acids, cysteine through phenylalanine. Only the CDR3 DNA stays, 39 bases, in frame from base 1. Donors were roughly 40 systemically healthy Caucasian individuals from Russia aged roughly 6 to 90 years. Around 9.9 milliliters of peripheral blood were collected from each donor into EDTA-treated Vacutainer tubes. Ficoll-Paque density-gradient centrifugation was used to isolate PBMCs, with at least 7 million per sample. Trizol reagent was used to extract total RNA from PBMCs, with at least 5.5 micrograms per sample. Naive CD45RAhigh/CD27high T cell percentages were measured by flow cytometry on a PBMC aliquot from every donor. The full study reports these points: A strong correlation was found between observed TCR beta diversity and the percentage of naive T cells measured by flow cytometry. Bulk unsorted PBMC profiling prevented conclusive comparison of naive and antigen-experienced compartments. The long-lived group showed more naive CD4+ T cells, fewer expanded clones and increased TCR diversity than the aged group, suggesting age selection. Because donor CMV infection status was unknown, age-related changes in expanded clonotypes were potentially confounded. As age increased, observed TCR beta diversity per million T cells dropped in a roughly linear way, and a significant reduction was already evident by age about 40. Estimates of total diversity based on one million sequenced T cells were considered lower bounds and underestimates.

Comment on this clonotype: The antigen it binds to is not known. No base quality values were provided; no much bigger clone lies one nucleotide off.

The library was obtained by 5' RACE. The reads were generated on an Illumina HiSeq 2500. A second PCR of roughly 6 to 12 cycles was performed with a sample-barcoded 5' primer and a J-beta primer mix. A unique molecular identifier was introduced onto each TCR beta cDNA molecule by a template-switch 5' adaptor carrying 12 random nucleotides. At least 2.5 million CDR3-containing paired-end reads were obtained from each sample. The Mint cDNA synthesis kit, primed by a TRBC-specific oligonucleotide, was used to synthesize first-strand cDNA from all RNA. All cDNA was treated with uracil-DNA glycosylase and then went through a first 18-cycle PCR with the universal primers M1SS and BC2_uni_R. As for the authors' bioinformatics: Each sample was normalized by randomly selecting 1 million high-quality reads, each carrying a distinct molecular identifier. Reads with shared molecular identifiers were discarded instead of being binned into consensus sequences. CDR3 identification, clonotype clustering and error correction used MiTCR with a Q25 quality threshold and the strictest error-elimination algorithm. Lower-bound total TCR beta diversity was estimated with a nonparametric unseen species model using Euler transformation. Using fastp trimming at Q25 and MiXCR clonotype assembly, TCRdb reanalyzed the public sequencing data and kept in-frame beta chains. Records with the same CDR3 protein are collapsed into one entry carrying the most frequent genes and DNA. TCRdb, rather than the study authors, made the V and J calls. In this sample the table shows 1.2 million to 1.5 million distinct CDR3 sequences, roughly 45% of which occur a single time. Of the sample, roughly 8.2% falls within the top ten clones.

This sequence was found in a woman younger than 35 in good health. The sequenced sample was blood. Recombination linked TRBV9 to TRBJ2-5, with the D gene not clear enough to name. At the DNA level, the sequence is TGTGCCAGCAGCGTAAGTCCCGGGGAGACCCAGTACTTC. Protein translation: CASSVSPGETQYF.